Below, 17 T cell receptor beta chains from the same sample are listed, as sequenced in a study of CD8+ T cells in alopecia areata. RNA was isolated and reverse transcribed to cDNA, the sequencing template. Data came from immunoSEQ multiplex PCR; TCRdb stores just in-frame clones and leaves some out. This sample has 150,000 to 200,000 clones, with 55% to 65% found just once. The sample consisted of CD4+ T cells sorted from blood. The receptors originated from a human donor in good health.

The chain is built from TRBV30 and TRBJ2-7; 8 nucleotides match TRBD2. Trimming cost V 0 bases and J 4 bases; bases outside gene matches: 5. Germline V gene lookup returns CDR1 GTSNPN and CDR2 SVGIG (reference sequence). The CDR3 runs 14 residues. The CDR3 coding sequence is TGTGCCTGGAGTGTACGAGCGGGAGCGTACGAGCAGTACTTC. This encodes CAWSVRAGAYEQYF.

The CDR3 DNA reads as TGTGCCAGCAGCTCGTCCAGAGGGAGCTATGGCTACACCTTC. Amino acids: CASSSSRGSYGYTF. V and J are TRBV7-2 and TRBJ1-2; D not certain. This CDR3 has 14 amino acids. Trimming removed 4 bases from V and 4 bases from J, with 13 bases in between. Germline V gene lookup returns CDR1 SGHTA and CDR2 FQGNSA.

V usage is TRBV19 and J usage is TRBJ1-5; possible D gene TRBD1, 6 bases. Per the germline V gene, CDR1 is LNHDA and CDR2 is SQIVND (reference sequence). This CDR3 region has 14 residues. The V gene lost 4 bases and the J gene lost 1 base, with 8 bases spanning the gap. The CDR3 region is CASSTRGSNQPQHF. The DNA for the CDR3 is TGTGCCAGTAGTACCAGGGGAAGCAATCAGCCCCAGCATTTT. The variable domain in full, completed from reference TRBV19 and TRBJ1-5, reads DGGITQSPKYLFRKEGQNVTLSCEQNLNHDAMYWYRQDPGQGLRLIYYSQIVNDFQKGDIAEGYSVSREKKESFPLTVTSAQKNPTAFYLCASSTRGSNQPQHFGDGTRLSIL.

A word on this clone: Other DNA sequences in this sample translate to the same CDR3. The CDR3: CASSVDGNTEAFF. As DNA, the CDR3 is TGTGCCAGCAGCGTAGATGGGAACACTGAAGCTTTCTTT. The rearrangement joins TRBV9 to TRBJ1-1; D call uncertain. Trimming pared 0 bases from V and 1 base from J, leaving 4 bases between. Germline V CDR1 and CDR2: SGDLS, YYNGEE. The CDR3 has 13 amino acids.

There are a few counts of this clone. The V gene is TRBV5-1, the J gene TRBJ2-1, with 7 bases fitting TRBD2. CDR1 is SGHRS, CDR2 YFSETQ, per germline. The CDR3 totals 14 residues. V trimming: 10 bases; J trimming: 4 bases; junction bases outside the gene matches: 11. The DNA for the CDR3 is TGCGCCGGCGGGGGAGGTACTTTGTACAATGAGCAGTTCTTC. Residues: CAGGGGTLYNEQFF.

The CDR3 sequence is CASSEGLSYEQYF. CDR3 nucleotide sequence: TGTGCCAGCAGTGAAGGACTATCCTACGAGCAGTACTTC. This chain uses TRBV2 with TRBJ2-7; a possible D gene is TRBD2 (5 bases). CDR3 size: 13 residues. Germline values: CDR1 SNHLY, CDR2 FYNNEI. V shed 1 base and J shed 1 base, with 5 bases lying between them.

Remarks on this clone: Other DNA sequences of this sample code for an identical CDR3. The V call is TRBV15, the J call TRBJ2-5; the D is unclear. Germline V gene sequence: CDR1 LNHNV, CDR2 YYDKDF (reference sequence). V gave up 1 base and J gave up 2 bases, with 2 bases separating them. The CDR3 is made up of 12 amino acids. The CDR3 reads CATSRGQETQYF. The DNA of the CDR3 is TGTGCCACCAGCAGAGGTCAAGAGACCCAGTACTTC.

This clone was detected a few times. The V and J genes are TRBV27 and TRBJ1-2; D is unresolved. Germline V gives CDR1 MNHEY, CDR2 SMNVEV (reference sequence). The ends were cut back, 6 bases at V and 4 bases at J, with 18 bases in the middle. The CDR3 runs to 15 residues. The CDR3 loop is CASSPTRTASYGYTF. The DNA of the CDR3 is TGTGCCAGCAGCCCTACGCGAACAGCGAGCTATGGCTACACCTTC.

This clone was picked up one time. One end of the junction varies from germline; a read error may be responsible. The rearrangement joins TRBV29-1 to TRBJ1-2; D gene uncertain. The CDR3 sequence is 11 residues long. Germline assignment: CDR1 SQVTM and CDR2 ANQGSEA. The CDR3 nucleotides are TGTAGCGTCGGCGGAATCTATGGCTACACCTTC. It translates to CSVGGIYGYTF. Based on the CDR3 plus reference TRBV29-1 and TRBJ1-2, the full variable domain is SAVISQKPSRDICQRGTSLTIQCQVDSQVTMMFWYRQQPGQSLTLIATANQGSEATYESGFVIDKFPISRPNLTFSTLTVSNMSPEDSSIYLCSVGGIYGYTFGSGTRLTVV.

The chain employs TRBV29-1 and TRBJ2-6; D is unresolved. V was pared by 5 bases and J by 2 bases, with 10 bases between. The CDR3 length is 14 residues. The germline V gene encodes CDR1 SQVTM and CDR2 ANQGSEA. CDR3 region: CSVLALAGANVLTF. The CDR3 coding sequence is TGCAGCGTTCTGGCGCTCGCTGGGGCCAACGTCCTGACTTTC. The variable domain in full, completed from reference TRBV29-1 and TRBJ2-6, reads SAVISQKPSRDICQRGTSLTIQCQVDSQVTMMFWYRQQPGQSLTLIATANQGSEATYESGFVIDKFPISRPNLTFSTLTVSNMSPEDSSIYLCSVLALAGANVLTFGAGSRLTVL.

For the CDR3, the DNA is TGCGCCACCGGATCGGACAGGGCGAACACTGAAGCTTTCTTT. Its protein product is CATGSDRANTEAFF. This rearrangement joins TRBV5-1 to TRBJ1-1; 8 positions agree with TRBD1. CDR1 SGHRS and CDR2 YFSETQ come from the germline V gene. This CDR3 contains 14 residues. V lost 9 bases to trimming and J lost 1 base; unmatched junction nucleotides: 8.

This clone was counted a few times. The chain couples TRBV6-5 to TRBJ2-5; 7 nucleotides align to TRBD1. Trimming took 4 bases from V and 5 from J; bases not matched to a gene: 4. Germline V gives CDR1 MNHEY, CDR2 SVGAGI. The CDR3 is made up of 13 amino acids. The CDR3 sequence: CASSLGQQETQYF. CDR3 nucleotides: TGTGCCAGCAGTTTGGGACAGCAGGAGACCCAGTACTTC.

The gene calls are TRBV30 and TRBJ2-2; no clear D. Trimming took 4 bases from V and 0 from J, leaving 9 bases between them. The CDR3 spans 14 residues. Per germline, CDR1 GTSNPN and CDR2 SVGIG (reference sequence). The CDR3 DNA reads TGTGCCTGGAATGTTGGGACGAACACCGGGGAGCTGTTTTTT. Its protein product is CAWNVGTNTGELFF. Full variable domain (outside the CDR3, taken from reference TRBV30 and TRBJ2-2): SQTIHQWPATLVQPVGSPLSLECTVEGTSNPNLYWYRQAAGRGLQLLFYSVGIGQISSEVPQNLSASRPQDRQFILSSKKLLLSDSGFYLCAWNVGTNTGELFFGEGSRLTVL.

The DNA of the CDR3 is TGTGCCAGCAGCAGCTACAGGGGTAATGAGCAGTTCTTC. Amino acids: CASSSYRGNEQFF. This chain links TRBV6-5 with TRBJ2-1; TRBD1 matches at 7 bases. This CDR3 region has 13 residues. In germline, CDR1 is MNHEY, CDR2 SVGAGI. The J segment lost 7 bases and the V segment lost 6 bases, leaving 6 bases of the junction unmatched.

The chain has TRBV14 and TRBJ1-2, with unresolved D. V gave up 0 bases and J gave up 8 bases, with 7 bases separating them. The germline CDR1 and CDR2 sequences are SGHDN and FVKESK. The length of the CDR3 is 12 residues. The CDR3 here is CASSQEAGGYTF. CDR3 in DNA: TGTGCCAGCAGCCAAGAAGCCGGCGGCTACACCTTC.

The V and J genes are TRBV19 and TRBJ1-2, with a weak D call TRBD1 (6 bases). The V end lost 5 bases, the J end lost 6 bases, and 16 bases lay between the germline ends. Per the germline V gene, CDR1 is LNHDA and CDR2 is SQIVND (reference sequence). The CDR3 contains 14 residues. The CDR3 region is CASSREQGRDGYTF. The CDR3, as DNA: TGTGCCAGTAGTCGGGAACAGGGAAGGGATGGCTACACCTTC.

This chain uses TRBV9 with TRBJ1-2; D may be TRBD1 (6 bases). With 5 bases removed from V and 7 bases from J, the gap between germline ends came to 15 bases. The CDR3 has 13 residues. CDR1 is SGDLS and CDR2 is YYNGEE in the germline V gene. CDR3 DNA sequence: TGTGCCAGCAGAGCACAGGGTCTCTTTGGCTACACCTTC. It specifies CASRAQGLFGYTF.